Only a few counts were recorded for the clone carrying this T cell receptor beta chain. What it recognizes is unknown. Germline CDR1 is SGHTA and CDR2 is FQGNSA. V gave up 5 bases and J gave up 0 bases, with 11 bases separating them. CDR3 length: 14 amino acids. The data were obtained in a study of cytomegalovirus exposure and HLA in healthy donors. Study outcomes and limitations: A later analysis by the authors found several of the most significant clusters apparently linked to common viral pathogens.

In the PCR, 60 Vbeta and 13 Jbeta primers were used. Assay used: immunoSEQ multiplex PCR; TCRdb lists only in-frame clones, some missing. This sample has 35,000 to 50,000 clones, with about 60% found just once. The receptor was isolated from a man between 60 and 75 years old in good health and CMV-seropositive. Source material: PBMCs. The J gene is TRBJ2-7, the V gene TRBV7-2, with D perhaps matching TRBD2 (5 bases). CDR3 sequence (DNA): TGTGCCAGCAGCGTCGGACTTCTCTCCTACGAGCAGTACTTC. Translated: CASSVGLLSYEQYF.